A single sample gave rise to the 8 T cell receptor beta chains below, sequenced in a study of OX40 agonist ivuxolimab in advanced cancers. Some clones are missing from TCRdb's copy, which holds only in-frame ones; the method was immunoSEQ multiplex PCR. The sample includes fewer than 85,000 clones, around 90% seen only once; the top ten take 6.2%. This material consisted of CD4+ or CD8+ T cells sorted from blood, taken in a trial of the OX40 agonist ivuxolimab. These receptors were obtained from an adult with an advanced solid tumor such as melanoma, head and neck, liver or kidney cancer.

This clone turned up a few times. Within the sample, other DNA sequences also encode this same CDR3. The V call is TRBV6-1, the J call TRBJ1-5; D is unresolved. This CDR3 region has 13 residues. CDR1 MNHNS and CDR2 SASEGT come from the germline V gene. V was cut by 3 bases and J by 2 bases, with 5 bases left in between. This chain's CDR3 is CASSDRGNQPQHF. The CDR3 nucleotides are TGTGCCAGCAGTGATCGGGGCAATCAGCCCCAGCATTTT.

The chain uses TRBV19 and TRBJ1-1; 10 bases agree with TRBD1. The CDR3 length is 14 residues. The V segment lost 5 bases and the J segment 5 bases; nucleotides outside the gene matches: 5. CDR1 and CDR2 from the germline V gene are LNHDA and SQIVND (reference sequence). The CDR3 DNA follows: TGTGCCAGTAGTGAACGGACAGGGGGTACTGAAGCTTTCTTT. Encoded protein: CASSERTGGTEAFF.

Written as DNA, the CDR3 is TGTGCCAGCAGTGGCAGACCGGGACTAGCGGCTTACAATGAGCAGTTCTTC. Encoded protein: CASSGRPGLAAYNEQFF. This rearrangement joins TRBV28 to TRBJ2-1, with TRBD2 identical over 11 bases. CDR1 MDHEN and CDR2 SYDVKM come from the germline V gene. This CDR3 spans 17 amino acids. With V trimmed by 5 bases and J by 4 bases, 10 bases remained unmatched.

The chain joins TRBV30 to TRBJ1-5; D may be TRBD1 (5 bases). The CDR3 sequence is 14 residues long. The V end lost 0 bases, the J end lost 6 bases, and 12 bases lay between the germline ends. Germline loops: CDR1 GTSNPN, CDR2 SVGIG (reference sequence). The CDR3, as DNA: TGTGCCTGGAGTGTAATGCAGGGTGGTCAGCCCCAGCATTTT. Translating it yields CAWSVMQGGQPQHF.

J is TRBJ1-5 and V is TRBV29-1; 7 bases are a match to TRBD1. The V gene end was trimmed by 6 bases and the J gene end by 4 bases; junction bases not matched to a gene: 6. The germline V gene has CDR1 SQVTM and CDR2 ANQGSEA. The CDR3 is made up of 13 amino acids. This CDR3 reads CSVRQGKNQPQHF. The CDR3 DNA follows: TGCAGCGTCCGACAGGGTAAGAATCAGCCCCAGCATTTT.

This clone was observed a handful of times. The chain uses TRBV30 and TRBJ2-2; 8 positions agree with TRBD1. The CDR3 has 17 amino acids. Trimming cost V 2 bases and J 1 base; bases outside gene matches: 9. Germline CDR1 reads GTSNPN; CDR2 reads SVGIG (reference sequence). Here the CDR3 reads CAWSKGRTGRNTGELFF. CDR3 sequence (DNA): TGTGCCTGGAGTAAAGGCAGGACAGGGAGGAACACCGGGGAGCTGTTTTTT.

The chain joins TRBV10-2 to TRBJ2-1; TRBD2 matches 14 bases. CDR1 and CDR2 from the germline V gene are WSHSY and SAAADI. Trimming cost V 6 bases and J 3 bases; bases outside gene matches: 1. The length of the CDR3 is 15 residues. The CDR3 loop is CASRGLAGVYNEQFF. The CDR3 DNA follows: TGCGCCAGCAGGGGACTAGCGGGAGTCTACAATGAGCAGTTCTTC.

The CDR3 coding sequence is TGTGCCAGCAGCGTCGAGGACAGGGGGACCTATGGCTACACCTTC. This codes for CASSVEDRGTYGYTF. The genes are TRBV9 and TRBJ1-2, with 10 positions matching TRBD1. CDR3 size: 15 residues. With V trimmed by 2 bases and J by 4 bases, 5 bases remained unmatched. Germline CDR1 reads SGDLS; CDR2 reads YYNGEE.